These 4 T cell receptor beta chains came from one sample sequenced in a study of blood T cells in healthy people across ages (dated by TCRdb to the mid-2010s). Preparation of the library involved 5' RACE. Sequencing took place on an Illumina HiSeq 2500. A second PCR of about 7 to 12 cycles was run with a J-beta primer mix and a sample-barcoded 5' primer. TCRdb reworked the public reads: Q25 trimming with fastp, MiXCR clone assembly, productive beta chains retained. Every entry covers one CDR3 protein and lists the most common genes and DNA from its rows. The sample table holds 730,000 or so distinct CDR3 sequences, of which about 43% were seen once. The top ten constitute about 30% of the sample. The sequencing sample was made of blood. The receptors were gathered from a man aged 80 or over in good health.

This clonotype was counted only a few times. CDR3 nucleotides: TGTGCCAGCAGTTTCCCGACTAGCGGGCTCACAGATACGCAGTATTTT. It specifies CASSFPTSGLTDTQYF. The V and J genes are TRBV12-3 or TRBV12-4 and TRBJ2-3; 10 positions agree with TRBD2. The CDR3 runs to 16 residues. The V gene end was trimmed by 3 bases and the J gene end by 2 bases; junction bases not matched to a gene: 5.

Of note for this clonotype: A read error may be the cause here, since a much bigger clone is one base away. The chain links TRBV24-1 to TRBJ2-5; 9 bases match TRBD2. The V gene end was trimmed by 5 bases and the J gene end by 11 bases; junction bases not matched to a gene: 14. Germline CDR1 and CDR2: KGHDR and SFDVKD. This CDR3 region has 15 residues. Here the CDR3 DNA reads TGTGCCACCAGTGGTTTAGCGGGAGAGCACAATGAGCAGTACTTC. This gives the protein CATSGLAGEHNEQYF.

V usage is TRBV6-6 and J usage is TRBJ1-5; unclear D gene. CDR3 size: 14 residues. Per germline, CDR1 MNHNY and CDR2 SVGAGI (reference sequence). Trimming cost V 9 bases and J 1 base, with 13 bases left between them. DNA of the CDR3: TGTGCCAGTCGATCTAGTGTAAGCAATCAGCCCCAGCATTTT. Translation gives CASRSSVSNQPQHF.

J is TRBJ2-4 and V is TRBV6-2 or TRBV6-3; D ambiguous. The CDR3 consists of 11 residues. V gave up 5 bases and J gave up 7 bases, with 6 bases separating them. From germline, CDR1 is MNHEY and CDR2 SVGEGT. The CDR3 DNA reads TGTGCCAGCAGTCTAAAGAACATTCAGTACTTC. Encoded protein: CASSLKNIQYF.